A selection of T cell receptor beta chains follows, all from one sample in a study of T cells in Graves' hyperthyroidism and ophthalmopathy. TCRdb re-derived calls from the multiplex PCR reads in MiXCR, one entry per CDR3 protein. The top ten hold 35% to 45% of the sample, which has a few hundred thousand distinct CDR3 sequences, about a fifth seen once. Material for sequencing was blood. The receptors derive from a man between 18 and 35 years old with Graves' ophthalmopathy. CDR3s include the opening cysteine and the closing phenylalanine or tryptophan. Each record gives: D gene, clone size, J gene, V gene, CDR3 protein, CDR3 DNA. A D gene is named only where the DNA matches it firmly. Only some rows state a clone size, as once, few, many or a class for expanded clones.

TRBD2 few TRBJ2-3 TRBV6-1 CASTGAGGGTDTQYF TGTGCCAGCACCGGAGCGGGGGGGGGCACAGATACGCAGTATTTT
NA NA TRBJ2-5 TRBV19 CASSIDPAGGETQYF TGTGCCAGTAGTATAGATCCCGCCGGGGGAGAGACCCAGTACTTC
TRBD1 NA TRBJ1-2 TRBV7-9 CARSRSLQGGYGYTF TGTGCCAGAAGCCGTTCCCTACAGGGGGGCTATGGCTACACCTTC
TRBD1 many TRBJ2-3 TRBV5-1 CASSLRTGTAENTQYF TGCGCCAGCAGCCTCCGGACAGGGACCGCGGAGAATACGCAGTATTTT
NA many TRBJ2-7 TRBV3-1 CASSQVSYYEQYF TGTGCCAGCAGCCAAGTTTCTTACTACGAGCAGTACTTC
TRBD1 NA TRBJ1-6 TRBV9 CASSATGENSPLHF TGTGCCAGCAGCGCGACAGGGGAAAATTCACCCCTCCACTTT
TRBD1 many TRBJ1-2 TRBV2 CASSLSTGGGYGYTF TGTGCCAGCAGTTTGTCGACAGGGGGCGGGTATGGCTACACCTTC
NA few TRBJ1-2 TRBV10-3 CAITSDRTGYGYTF TGTGCCATCACCTCCGACCGAACTGGCTATGGCTACACCTTC
NA many TRBJ1-1 TRBV27 CASSLGPHTEAFF TGTGCCAGCAGTTTAGGACCACACACTGAAGCTTTCTTT
NA many TRBJ1-5 TRBV6-2/TRBV6-3 CASSWGASNQPQHF TGTGCCAGCAGCTGGGGAGCGAGCAATCAGCCCCAGCATTTT
NA NA TRBJ1-5 TRBV12-3/TRBV12-4 CASTDAASVLTGNQPQHF TGTGCCAGCACCGACGCCGCTTCAGTGCTCACGGGCAATCAGCCCCAGCATTTT
NA many TRBJ1-6 TRBV3-1 CASSQRGGYNSPLHF TGTGCCAGCAGCCAAAGGGGGGGGTATAATTCACCCCTCCACTTT
TRBD2 few TRBJ2-2 TRBV5-1 CASSETSVDGELFF TGCGCCAGCAGCGAGACTAGCGTGGACGGGGAGCTGTTTTTT
TRBD2 many TRBJ2-1 TRBV5-1 CASSGGLAGASRTYNEQFF TGCGCCAGCAGCGGGGGACTAGCGGGGGCCTCCCGCACGTACAATGAGCAGTTCTTC
TRBD1 NA TRBJ1-2 TRBV12-3/TRBV12-4 CASTSGTGDYTF TGTGCCAGCACCTCGGGGACAGGGGACTACACCTTC
NA many TRBJ2-7 TRBV2 CASSAVGGAYEQYF TGTGCCAGCAGTGCAGTTGGCGGAGCCTACGAGCAGTACTTC
NA few TRBJ2-1 TRBV5-1 CASRNPGLRSYNEQFF TGCGCCAGCAGGAATCCGGGACTCCGATCCTACAATGAGCAGTTCTTC
NA NA TRBJ1-1 TRBV9 CASSVGGEGTEAFF TGTGCCAGCAGCGTAGGGGGGGAGGGCACTGAAGCTTTCTTT
NA few TRBJ2-3 TRBV12-3/TRBV12-4 CASSLLIAQREYF TGTGCCAGCAGTTTGCTGATAGCACAACGGGAGTATTTT
NA NA TRBJ2-1 TRBV27 CASSSTPRLGGGRNEQFF TGTGCCAGCAGTTCCACCCCCAGACTAGGGGGGGGTCGGAATGAGCAGTTCTTC
NA few TRBJ1-2 TRBV6-1 CASSEEGSVYGYTF TGTGCCAGCAGTGAAGAGGGCAGTGTCTATGGCTACACCTTC
NA many TRBJ2-1 TRBV6-1 CASSDWGHINNEQFF TGTGCCAGCAGTGATTGGGGACATATAAACAATGAGCAGTTCTTC
NA few TRBJ2-5 TRBV12-3/TRBV12-4 CASSLFRAETQYF TGTGCCAGCAGTTTGTTCAGGGCCGAGACCCAGTACTTC
NA few TRBJ1-2 TRBV20-1 CSGSGAVTYDYTF TGCAGTGGCTCAGGGGCAGTGACCTATGACTACACCTTC
NA many TRBJ1-6 TRBV3-1 CASSQGQSSYNSPLHF TGTGCCAGCAGCCAAGGTCAAAGCTCCTATAATTCACCCCTCCACTTT
NA NA TRBJ1-1 TRBV29-1 CSVFPGAGVSGTEAFF TGCAGCGTTTTCCCGGGGGCCGGGGTAAGCGGCACTGAAGCTTTCTTT
TRBD1 few TRBJ2-5 TRBV5-1 CASSPGGTGGQETQYF TGCGCCAGCAGCCCGGGCGGGACAGGGGGGCAAGAGACCCAGTACTTC
NA NA TRBJ2-7 TRBV20-1 CSASLDSPYEQYF TGCAGTGCTAGCTTGGACAGCCCCTACGAGCAGTACTTC
NA many TRBJ2-7 TRBV3-1 CASSQDRSASYEQYF TGTGCCAGCAGCCAAGATCGATCAGCCTCCTACGAGCAGTACTTC
NA NA TRBJ1-4 TRBV18 CASSPPSRGGEKLFF TGTGCCAGCTCACCACCTTCCAGGGGAGGAGAAAAACTGTTTTTT
TRBD2 NA TRBJ2-2 TRBV9 CASSALLAGDTGELFF TGTGCCAGCAGCGCTTTACTAGCGGGGGACACCGGGGAGCTGTTTTTT
NA many TRBJ2-7 TRBV28 CASSLLGGAREQYF TGTGCCAGCAGTTTATTGGGGGGGGCGCGGGAGCAGTACTTC
NA few TRBJ1-2 TRBV5-8 CASSLDGQANYGYTF TGTGCCAGCAGCTTGGATGGACAAGCTAACTATGGCTACACCTTC
TRBD2 many TRBJ2-1 TRBV5-1 CASSSGTSIDEQFF TGCGCCAGCAGCTCCGGGACTAGCATTGATGAGCAGTTCTTC
NA many TRBJ2-3 TRBV11-2 CASSLLKAVLAITDTQYF TGTGCCAGCAGCTTACTAAAGGCGGTACTAGCAATCACAGATACGCAGTATTTT
TRBD1 many TRBJ1-4 TRBV28 CATDGTGGFSSANEKLFF TGTGCCACCGACGGGACAGGGGGTTTCTCGTCAGCTAATGAAAAACTGTTTTTT
TRBD2 few TRBJ2-5 TRBV9 CASSVAGGGFQETQYF TGTGCCAGCAGCGTAGCTGGGGGGGGGTTTCAAGAGACCCAGTACTTC
NA few TRBJ2-5 TRBV7-8 CASSLSGRGALETQYF TGTGCCAGCAGCTTATCGGGCAGGGGTGCACTAGAGACCCAGTACTTC
TRBD2 NA TRBJ2-1 TRBV11-2 CASRGLAGGAFHEQFF TGTGCCAGCAGGGGACTAGCGGGGGGGGCTTTTCATGAGCAGTTCTTC
NA NA TRBJ2-1 TRBV5-1 CASSLRLVSYNEQFF TGCGCCAGCAGCTTACGCTTGGTGTCCTACAATGAGCAGTTCTTC
NA NA TRBJ1-5 TRBV18 CASSETLSSTNQPQHF TGTGCCAGCTCAGAAACCCTCTCATCGACCAATCAGCCCCAGCATTTT
NA many TRBJ2-3 TRBV5-1 CASTTIPMDADTQYF TGCGCCAGCACCACGATCCCTATGGACGCAGATACGCAGTATTTT
NA many TRBJ2-3 TRBV11-2 CASSFLRTAGTDTQYF TGTGCCAGCAGCTTCTTAAGGACAGCCGGTACAGATACGCAGTATTTT
TRBD1 NA TRBJ2-7 TRBV19 CASSTGQGSNEQYF TGTGCCAGTAGTACCGGACAGGGCTCCAACGAGCAGTACTTC
NA many TRBJ1-2 TRBV24-1 CATSDLGSGGYTF TGTGCCACCAGTGATTTGGGGAGTGGAGGCTACACCTTC
NA many TRBJ2-6 TRBV6-2/TRBV6-3 CASSDSGGANVLTF TGTGCCAGCAGTGACAGTGGGGGGGCCAACGTCCTGACTTTC
TRBD2 many TRBJ2-5 TRBV7-2 CASSSTSGGRETQYF TGTGCCAGCAGTTCCACTAGCGGGGGGAGGGAGACCCAGTACTTC
TRBD1 NA TRBJ1-5 TRBV7-2 CASSLQGVSNQPQHF TGTGCCAGCAGCCTTCAGGGGGTTAGCAATCAGCCCCAGCATTTT
NA many TRBJ2-7 TRBV27 CASSPWDETYEQYF TGTGCCAGCAGTCCATGGGACGAGACCTACGAGCAGTACTTC
NA once TRBJ1-2 TRBV4-2 CASSPPSRTDYGYTF TGTGCCAGCAGCCCCCCCAGTAGGACTGACTATGGCTACACCTTC